Listed here are 21 T cell receptor beta chains from one sample, sequenced in a study of T cells in Graves' hyperthyroidism and ophthalmopathy. Amplification of TCR beta CDR3 regions was performed using RNA transcripts as template. Initially, a first-round RT-PCR of the TCR CDR3 employed the HTBI primer set. TCRdb reprocessed the multiplex PCR reads with MiXCR, giving one entry per CDR3 protein. The table shows 620,000 or so distinct CDR3 sequences, with approximately 14% occurring only once. The sample consisted of blood. The receptors originated from a woman between 50 and 59 years old with Graves' ophthalmopathy.

In its sample, this clonotype was seen a few times. A much larger clonotype is one base distant, so this may be a read error. The genes are TRBV3-1 and TRBJ2-7; 12 bases are a match to TRBD2. There are 15 residues in the CDR3. Germline values: CDR1 LGHDT, CDR2 YNNKEL (reference sequence). CDR3 region: CAGSPGTSGFNEQYF. The CDR3 DNA reads TGTGCCGGCAGCCCCGGGACTAGCGGGTTCAACGAGCAGTACTTC.

The chain employs TRBV6-1 and TRBJ2-7; 10 bases align to TRBD2. This CDR3 is built from 18 residues. Germline CDR1 and CDR2: MNHNS and SASEGT. V was pared by 4 bases and J by 2 bases, with 14 bases of the junction left unmatched. The CDR3 bases are TGTGCCAGCAGTGTCGACAGGGGCCTAGCGGGAGTTCCCTACGAGCAGTACTTC. It translates to CASSVDRGLAGVPYEQYF.

At least ten counts were recorded for this clonotype. The chain is built from TRBV3-1 and TRBJ2-7; 9 bases map to TRBD1. V was pared by 0 bases and J by 3 bases, with 9 bases of the junction left unmatched. The germline CDR1 and CDR2 sequences are LGHDT and YNNKEL (reference sequence). The CDR3 spans 17 residues. The CDR3: CASSQDSGTGTSYEQYF. CDR3 DNA: TGTGCCAGCAGCCAAGATTCCGGGACAGGGACCAGCTACGAGCAGTACTTC.

This clonotype was counted at least ten times. The chain recombines TRBV15 with TRBJ1-5, with unresolved D. This CDR3 has 13 amino acids. Germline V gene sequence: CDR1 LNHNV, CDR2 YYDKDF (reference sequence). Trimming cost V 2 bases and J 7 bases, with 9 bases left between them. CDR3: CATSRKVEQPQHF. The CDR3 DNA follows: TGTGCCACCAGCAGAAAAGTCGAGCAGCCCCAGCATTTT.

This clonotype was detected many times. The chain joins TRBV7-8 to TRBJ2-5, with TRBD2 matching 14 bases. The CDR3 consists of 18 residues. Germline V gives CDR1 SGHVS, CDR2 FQNEAQ. The junction had 8 bases not matched to a gene; V was cut back by 2 bases and J by 3 bases. CDR3 region: CASSLWPLGLAGEETQYF. The CDR3 DNA reads TGTGCCAGCAGCTTATGGCCGCTGGGACTAGCGGGAGAAGAGACCCAGTACTTC. The full variable domain, its missing parts supplied by reference TRBV7-8 and TRBJ2-5, is GAGVSQSPRYKVAKRGQDVALRCDPISGHVSLFWYQQALGQGPEFLTYFQNEAQLDKSGLPSDRFFAERPEGSVSTLKIQRTQQEDSAVYLCASSLWPLGLAGEETQYFGPGTRLLVL.

This clonotype was counted ten times or more. V gene TRBV20-1 combines with J gene TRBJ2-1; TRBD2 aligns across 12 bases. Per germline, CDR1 DFQATT and CDR2 SNEGSKA (reference sequence). With 5 bases clipped from V and 3 bases from J, the junction kept 5 bases outside the gene matches. The CDR3 covers 15 residues. CDR3 sequence (DNA): TGCAGTGCTGGGGGACTAGCGGGTCTCTACAATGAGCAGTTCTTC. This encodes CSAGGLAGLYNEQFF.

This clonotype was counted ten times or more. V usage is TRBV7-8 and J usage is TRBJ2-3; 7 bases fit TRBD1. V lost 5 bases and J lost 0; bases outside the gene matches: 11. The CDR3 has 17 amino acids. Germline assignment: CDR1 SGHVS and CDR2 FQNEAQ. The CDR3 loop reads CASSQSQGSFSTDTQYF. DNA for the CDR3: TGTGCCAGCAGCCAATCACAGGGGTCCTTTAGCACAGATACGCAGTATTTT.

This clonotype has just a few counts. Since a much larger clone is just one base distant, this may be a read error. The chain recombines TRBV11-3 with TRBJ2-1; 10 bases match TRBD2. Germline values: CDR1 SGHNT, CDR2 YENEEA. The CDR3 consists of 15 residues. The CDR3 DNA reads TGTGCCGGCAGCTTAGCGGGGGGAGTGGGAAATGAGCAGTTCTTC. Protein product: CAGSLAGGVGNEQFF.

This clonotype was recorded at least ten times. V and J are TRBV2 and TRBJ2-7; TRBD1 aligns across 7 bases. The V gene's germline CDR1 is SNHLY and CDR2 FYNNEI. The CDR3 totals 16 residues. Germline trimming cut 6 bases from V and 4 bases from J; bases unmatched to any gene: 15. The CDR3 nucleotides are TGTGCCAGCAGCAAAGAGGGCCAGGGGGTGGCTTACGAGCAGTACTTC. This gives the protein CASSKEGQGVAYEQYF.

This chain joins TRBV10-3 and TRBJ2-4, with D possibly being TRBD2 (6 bases). Germline V gives CDR1 ENHRY, CDR2 SYGVKD. The CDR3 covers 15 residues. Trimming removed 4 bases from V and 5 bases from J, with 15 bases in between. CDR3 nucleotides: TGTGCCATCAGTGGGGATGGCGGGGTAGAAAACATTCAGTACTTC. Its translation is CAISGDGGVENIQYF.

The chain carries TRBV18 and TRBJ2-3, with 7 bases aligning to TRBD2. This CDR3 has 17 residues. Germline CDR1 and CDR2: KGHSH and LQKENI. V gave up 4 bases and J gave up 0 bases; unmatched junction bases: 10. The CDR3 DNA is TGTGCCAGCTCACAAGATACTAGCGTGATTAGCACAGATACGCAGTATTTT. Translated, it gives CASSQDTSVISTDTQYF.

This clonotype has at least ten counts. The V call is TRBV6-1, the J call TRBJ2-5; D possibly uses TRBD1 or TRBD2 (5 bases each). The germline gives CDR1 MNHNS, CDR2 SASEGT. Trimming left V 8 bases short and J 5 bases short, with 15 bases between. The CDR3 sequence is 13 residues long. Here the CDR3 reads CASRGGRVETQYF. In nucleotides, the CDR3 is TGTGCCAGCCGGGGCGGGCGGGTCGAGACCCAGTACTTC.

This clonotype was counted a single time. V usage is TRBV19 and J usage is TRBJ2-7; TRBD1 matches 8 bases. The CDR3 totals 13 residues. V lost 5 bases and J lost 5; bases outside the gene matches: 5. Germline V gene sequence: CDR1 LNHDA, CDR2 SQIVND (reference sequence). The CDR3 region has the DNA TGTGCCAGTAGTTTCCGGACAGGGAACGAGCAGTACTTC. Residues: CASSFRTGNEQYF.

This clonotype was picked up many times. The chain combines TRBV28 with TRBJ2-3; the match to TRBD2 covers 8 bases. The CDR3 consists of 16 residues. Per germline, CDR1 MDHEN and CDR2 SYDVKM. J lost 2 bases, V lost 6 bases, and 10 bases had no gene match. The CDR3 loop is CASSPGTSFLTDTQYF. The CDR3 DNA follows: TGTGCCAGCAGCCCAGGGACTAGTTTTCTCACAGATACGCAGTATTTT.

Many counts were recorded for this clonotype. This chain joins TRBV30 and TRBJ2-1, with TRBD2 identical over 15 bases. Germline-derived CDR1 and CDR2 are GTSNPN and SVGIG (reference sequence). The CDR3 consists of 12 residues. The V segment lost 7 bases and the J segment 12 bases; nucleotides outside the gene matches: 4. The CDR3 spells CASGTSGRPQFF. CDR3 coding DNA: TGTGCCTCCGGGACTAGCGGGAGGCCGCAGTTCTTC.

The V and J genes are TRBV20-1 and TRBJ2-7; TRBD2 matches 8 bases. With 0 bases clipped from V and 6 bases from J, the junction kept 7 bases outside the gene matches. Germline V gene data show CDR1 as DFQATT and CDR2 as SNEGSKA (reference sequence). This CDR3 is built from 14 residues. The CDR3 bases are TGCAGTGCTAGAGAAGGGGGTCGGGAGGGCGAGCAGTACTTC. Translation gives CSAREGGREGEQYF.

This clonotype was detected a few times. The chain carries TRBV3-1 and TRBJ2-7, with 10 bases fitting TRBD2. Germline V gene lookup returns CDR1 LGHDT and CDR2 YNNKEL (reference sequence). The ends lost 5 bases at V and 3 bases at J; junction bases unmatched: 7. The CDR3 runs to 15 residues. CDR3 loop: CASSDRTSGIYEQYF. CDR3 nucleotide sequence: TGTGCCAGCAGCGATCGGACTAGCGGAATCTACGAGCAGTACTTC.

This clonotype was found many times. This sequence joins TRBV27 and TRBJ2-7; 10 bases are shared with TRBD2. Per the germline V gene, CDR1 is MNHEY and CDR2 is SMNVEV (reference sequence). This CDR3 has 15 amino acids. The ends lost 2 bases at V and 5 bases at J; junction bases unmatched: 6. CDR3 loop: CASSLTLAGADEQYF. DNA for the CDR3: TGTGCCAGCAGTTTAACGCTAGCGGGAGCAGACGAGCAGTACTTC.

As to this clonotype: A much larger clone differs from this one at a single base, so this may be a read error. This sequence joins TRBV3-2 and TRBJ2-1; TRBD2, the table's D call, was not compared with the DNA. TRBV3-2 is marked as a pseudogene. The CDR3 totals 18 residues. CDR3 nucleotides: TGTGCCAGCAGCCAAGAGACTAGCGGGTGGACTTTTTGCAATGAGCAGTTCTTC. It yields the protein CASSQETSGWTFCNEQFF.

This clonotype showed up just a few times. The chain uses TRBV28 and TRBJ1-5; D possibly corresponds to TRBD1 (5 bases). The V gene's germline CDR1 is MDHEN and CDR2 SYDVKM. The length of the CDR3 is 13 residues. Trimming pared 8 bases from V and 0 bases from J, leaving 8 bases between. The CDR3 reads CASRQHSNQPQHF. Here the CDR3 DNA reads TGTGCCAGCCGACAGCATAGCAATCAGCCCCAGCATTTT.

This clonotype was seen many times. This chain links TRBV15 with TRBJ2-1; 7 nucleotides line up with TRBD1. Trimming removed 1 base from V and 6 bases from J; junction bases left unmatched: 3. The CDR3 sequence is 14 residues long. In germline, CDR1 is LNHNV, CDR2 YYDKDF (reference sequence). CDR3 coding DNA: TGTGCCACCAGCAGAGTACAGGGGTTCAATGAGCAGTTCTTC. Translating gives CATSRVQGFNEQFF.